The text below deals with one T cell receptor (beta chain). Its antigen is not known. This sample is drawn from a study of T cell responses to AZD1222 COVID-19 vaccine. Study information: Second-dose intervals near 4 or 12 weeks were combined.

This CDR3 is 14 amino acids long. Study-level findings and limits: At study baseline, merely more than 5 AZD1222 recipients were seropositive. No day 14 peak samples; only post-peak repertoires were characterized.

Method: immunoSEQ multiplex PCR; TCRdb's copy keeps in-frame clones and lacks some. The sample lists 200,000 or so clones, almost 95% seen once, with about 9.3% in the top ten. The chain links TRBV21-1 to TRBJ1-2; the table's D call of TRBD1 was not tested on the DNA. TRBV21-1 is a known pseudogene. Sequencing was performed on peripheral blood, taken on day 0 of AZD1222 vaccination. The receptor was isolated from an adult in good health. The CDR3 DNA sequence: TGTGCCAGCAGCAAAGGACAATTTAACTATGGCTACACCTTC. Encoded protein: CASSKGQFNYGYTF.